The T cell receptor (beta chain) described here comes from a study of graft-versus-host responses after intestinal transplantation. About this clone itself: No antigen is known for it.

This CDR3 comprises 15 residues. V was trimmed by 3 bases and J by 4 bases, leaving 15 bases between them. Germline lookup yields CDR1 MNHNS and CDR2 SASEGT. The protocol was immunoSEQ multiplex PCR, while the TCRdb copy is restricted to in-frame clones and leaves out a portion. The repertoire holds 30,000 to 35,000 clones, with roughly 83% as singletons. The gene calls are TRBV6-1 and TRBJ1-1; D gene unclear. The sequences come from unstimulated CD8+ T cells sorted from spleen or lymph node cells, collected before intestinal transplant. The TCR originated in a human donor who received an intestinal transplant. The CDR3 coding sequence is TGTGCCAGCAGTGACCGGCCGGCGGCCGTCACTGAAGCTTTCTTT. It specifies CASSDRPAAVTEAFF.